The rows below give T cell receptor beta chains drawn from one sample of a study of post-analysis software for immune sequencing data. TCRdb ran MiXCR on the PCR reads and lists one entry per CDR3 protein. The sample yields approximately 660,000 distinct CDR3 sequences, 59% seen once. Sequences were obtained from blood. Receptor source: a girl aged 2 to 9 with multiple sclerosis. Each CDR3 is given with its conserved first and last residue. Each record gives: D gene, J gene, clone size, V gene, CDR3 DNA, CDR3 protein. D genes are given only for firm matches. The listing skips clone size in some rows; elsewhere it reads once, few, many or a size class.

d_gene: NA; j_gene: TRBJ2-5; abundance: NA; v_gene: TRBV5-4; CDR3nt: TGTGCCAGCAGCTTCCCGACAGTTCCAGAGACCCAGTACTTC; CDR3aa: CASSFPTVPETQYF
d_gene: TRBD1; j_gene: TRBJ2-7; abundance: NA; v_gene: TRBV12-5; CDR3nt: TGTGCTAGTGGTAACAACAGGGGCCGCCTTACCTACGAGCAGTACTTC; CDR3aa: CASGNNRGRLTYEQYF
d_gene: NA; j_gene: TRBJ1-1; abundance: NA; v_gene: TRBV25-1; CDR3nt: TGTGCCAGCAGCAAATTGAACGTCCCCCTTGAAGCTTTCTTT; CDR3aa: CASSKLNVPLEAFF
d_gene: NA; j_gene: TRBJ2-6; abundance: NA; v_gene: TRBV7-2; CDR3nt: TGTGCCAGCAGCTTAGGCCCCACCGGGACGGTTAGCTCTGGGGCCAACGTCCTGACTTTC; CDR3aa: CASSLGPTGTVSSGANVLTF
d_gene: NA; j_gene: TRBJ2-3; abundance: NA; v_gene: TRBV6-2/TRBV6-3; CDR3nt: TGTGCCAGCAGCTCAGGGACGGCACTAGATACGCAGTATTTT; CDR3aa: CASSSGTALDTQYF
d_gene: NA; j_gene: TRBJ2-2; abundance: NA; v_gene: TRBV2; CDR3nt: TGTGCCAGCAGTGAACGCCAGTGGGGCACCGGGGAGCTGTTTTTT; CDR3aa: CASSERQWGTGELFF
d_gene: NA; j_gene: TRBJ2-4; abundance: NA; v_gene: TRBV10-2; CDR3nt: TGCGCCAGCAGTGTGACAATAGGGGAAAAGCAGTACTTC; CDR3aa: CASSVTIGEKQYF
d_gene: TRBD2; j_gene: TRBJ2-1; abundance: few; v_gene: TRBV9; CDR3nt: TGTGCCAGCAGCCCCAGTGGCGGGAGTTATGAGCAGTTCTTC; CDR3aa: CASSPSGGSYEQFF
d_gene: NA; j_gene: TRBJ2-7; abundance: once; v_gene: TRBV28; CDR3nt: TGTGCCAGCGGGGTCAGGGTTGGCGAGCAGTACTTC; CDR3aa: CASGVRVGEQYF
d_gene: NA; j_gene: TRBJ2-5; abundance: few; v_gene: TRBV7-9; CDR3nt: TGTGCCAGCAGCTCCAGGGTATATGAGACCCAGTACTTC; CDR3aa: CASSSRVYETQYF
d_gene: NA; j_gene: TRBJ1-1; abundance: NA; v_gene: TRBV12-3/TRBV12-4; CDR3nt: TGTGCCAGCAGTCCTTTGAGCGCGGGGGCTTTCTTT; CDR3aa: CASSPLSAGAFF
d_gene: NA; j_gene: TRBJ2-5; abundance: NA; v_gene: TRBV14; CDR3nt: TGTGCCAGCAGCCGATTACCTCAAGAGACCCAGTACTTC; CDR3aa: CASSRLPQETQYF
d_gene: TRBD1; j_gene: TRBJ2-7; abundance: NA; v_gene: TRBV27; CDR3nt: TGTGCCAGCAGTTCCTACAGGGGATACTACGAGCAGTACTTC; CDR3aa: CASSSYRGYYEQYF
d_gene: TRBD1; j_gene: TRBJ1-1; abundance: NA; v_gene: TRBV5-1; CDR3nt: TGCGCCAGCAGCTTGGGAGGACAGGGAATAGTTGAAGCTTTCTTT; CDR3aa: CASSLGGQGIVEAFF
d_gene: NA; j_gene: TRBJ2-5; abundance: NA; v_gene: TRBV4-2; CDR3nt: TGTGCCAGCAGCCAAGCGGAGTCTAGCTCGAGCGTACAAGAGACCCAGTACTTC; CDR3aa: CASSQAESSSSVQETQYF
d_gene: TRBD2; j_gene: TRBJ2-7; abundance: few; v_gene: TRBV20-1; CDR3nt: TGCAGTGCTAGTTTACCGGGACTAGCGGGTAACACCTACGAGCAGTACTTC; CDR3aa: CSASLPGLAGNTYEQYF
d_gene: NA; j_gene: TRBJ1-2; abundance: few; v_gene: TRBV4-3; CDR3nt: TGCGCCAGCAGCCAAGAAGGAAGATTACCCAATGGCTACACCTTC; CDR3aa: CASSQEGRLPNGYTF
d_gene: NA; j_gene: TRBJ2-5; abundance: NA; v_gene: TRBV6-1; CDR3nt: TGTGCCAGCACCGACAGCCCGCAAGAGACCCAGTACTTC; CDR3aa: CASTDSPQETQYF
d_gene: TRBD2; j_gene: TRBJ2-3; abundance: few; v_gene: TRBV7-2; CDR3nt: TGTGCCAGCAGCTTCCATGGGGGGGGAGTCACAGATACGCAGTATTTT; CDR3aa: CASSFHGGGVTDTQYF
d_gene: TRBD2; j_gene: TRBJ2-7; abundance: NA; v_gene: TRBV5-1; CDR3nt: TGCGCCAGCAGCTTAGTCACTAGCGGGAACGAGCAGTACTTC; CDR3aa: CASSLVTSGNEQYF
d_gene: TRBD2; j_gene: TRBJ2-7; abundance: NA; v_gene: TRBV2; CDR3nt: TGTGCCAGCAGTGAGGCCCTAGCGGAGCCCTACGAGCAGTACTTC; CDR3aa: CASSEALAEPYEQYF
d_gene: TRBD2; j_gene: TRBJ2-1; abundance: few; v_gene: TRBV9; CDR3nt: TGTGCCAGCAGCGTAGCACCGGGGGGGTCATACAATGAGCAGTTCTTC; CDR3aa: CASSVAPGGSYNEQFF
d_gene: NA; j_gene: TRBJ2-5; abundance: NA; v_gene: TRBV10-3; CDR3nt: TGTGCCATCAGCAGTTTAGACAGCCAAGAGACCCAGTACTTC; CDR3aa: CAISSLDSQETQYF
d_gene: NA; j_gene: TRBJ1-2; abundance: NA; v_gene: TRBV29-1; CDR3nt: TGCAGCGCCGAGCGGGGGGATGGTGGCTACACCTTC; CDR3aa: CSAERGDGGYTF
d_gene: TRBD1; j_gene: TRBJ2-1; abundance: NA; v_gene: TRBV29-1; CDR3nt: TGCAGCGCCTTGACAGGGGACAATGAGCAGTTCTTC; CDR3aa: CSALTGDNEQFF
d_gene: NA; j_gene: TRBJ1-2; abundance: NA; v_gene: TRBV5-1; CDR3nt: TGCGCCAGCAGCTTGGTGCCGGAGTATGGCTACACCTTC; CDR3aa: CASSLVPEYGYTF
d_gene: NA; j_gene: TRBJ2-7; abundance: NA; v_gene: TRBV5-1; CDR3nt: TGCGCCAGCAGCTTGGGGGGGGTATGGACAGGTTTATCCTACGAGCAGTACTTC; CDR3aa: CASSLGGVWTGLSYEQYF
d_gene: TRBD2; j_gene: TRBJ2-1; abundance: few; v_gene: TRBV29-1; CDR3nt: TGCAGCGGTAGCGGGAGTGCTCCTTCCTACAATGAGCAGTTCTTC; CDR3aa: CSGSGSAPSYNEQFF
d_gene: NA; j_gene: TRBJ1-5; abundance: NA; v_gene: TRBV7-9; CDR3nt: TGTGCCAGCAGCTTACAGTACAATCAGCCCCAGCATTTT; CDR3aa: CASSLQYNQPQHF
d_gene: TRBD2; j_gene: TRBJ2-7; abundance: NA; v_gene: TRBV27; CDR3nt: TGTGCCAGCAGTTCCCCGGGGGGGCGCGGCTACGAGCAGTACTTC; CDR3aa: CASSSPGGRGYEQYF
d_gene: NA; j_gene: TRBJ1-1; abundance: NA; v_gene: TRBV5-1; CDR3nt: TGCGCCAGCAGCTTGGGGCAGGGGTTTGGAAACACTGAAGCTTTCTTT; CDR3aa: CASSLGQGFGNTEAFF
d_gene: NA; j_gene: TRBJ1-4; abundance: NA; v_gene: TRBV10-3; CDR3nt: TGTGCCATCAGTCTTGGACGGGATAATGAAAAACTGTTTTTT; CDR3aa: CAISLGRDNEKLFF
d_gene: TRBD1; j_gene: TRBJ1-1; abundance: NA; v_gene: TRBV7-8; CDR3nt: TGTGCCAGCAGCTTAATGGGGACAGGGGGCACTGAAGCTTTCTTT; CDR3aa: CASSLMGTGGTEAFF
d_gene: NA; j_gene: TRBJ2-7; abundance: NA; v_gene: TRBV5-1; CDR3nt: TGCGCCAGCAGCTTGGGTGGGACACAAGACGAGCAGTACTTC; CDR3aa: CASSLGGTQDEQYF
d_gene: TRBD2; j_gene: TRBJ2-1; abundance: NA; v_gene: TRBV20-1; CDR3nt: TGCAGTGCTAGTGAGGGCGGCGGGGGTGAGAATGAGCAGTTCTTC; CDR3aa: CSASEGGGGENEQFF
d_gene: NA; j_gene: TRBJ2-1; abundance: NA; v_gene: TRBV5-1; CDR3nt: TGCGCCAGCACCACCGGGGCAGGGAGCCGAGGGCAGTTCTTC; CDR3aa: CASTTGAGSRGQFF
d_gene: NA; j_gene: TRBJ2-1; abundance: NA; v_gene: TRBV20-1; CDR3nt: TGCAGTGCTAGGTGGGATGAGCAGTTCTTC; CDR3aa: CSARWDEQFF
d_gene: NA; j_gene: TRBJ2-1; abundance: NA; v_gene: TRBV7-8; CDR3nt: TGTGCCAGCAGCCGGGATGAGGAGGGCCCCAATGAGCAGTTCTTC; CDR3aa: CASSRDEEGPNEQFF
d_gene: TRBD1; j_gene: TRBJ2-3; abundance: NA; v_gene: TRBV7-2; CDR3nt: TGTGCCAGCAGCCCAGGGACAGGGCTCGCAGATACGCAGTATTTT; CDR3aa: CASSPGTGLADTQYF